Presented here are 16 T cell receptor beta chains from one specimen sequenced in a study of cytomegalovirus exposure and HLA in healthy donors. 60 Vbeta and 13 Jbeta primers were used in PCR. Clones were read by immunoSEQ multiplex PCR, and TCRdb kept only the in-frame ones, dropping some. The data show a few hundred thousand clones, with around 75% seen just once and less than 2% held by the top ten. The source material was PBMCs. Every receptor here comes from a woman aged 25 to 39 in good health and CMV-seronegative.

This clone has a handful of counts. The V gene is TRBV5-6, the J gene TRBJ2-3; 12 nucleotides match TRBD2. Looked up from germline, CDR1 is SGHDT and CDR2 is YYEEEE. The CDR3 length is 18 residues. With V trimmed by 0 bases and J by 2 bases, 7 bases remained unmatched. CDR3 protein: CASSLGLAGDPLTDTQYF. The CDR3 nucleotides read TGTGCCAGCAGCTTGGGACTAGCGGGGGACCCTCTCACAGATACGCAGTATTTT.

The genes are TRBV29-1 and TRBJ1-6; 11 bases align to TRBD1. CDR3 length: 15 residues. Germline V CDR1 and CDR2: SQVTM, ANQGSEA. V was clipped by 4 bases and J by 7 bases; unmatched bases: 6. The CDR3 is CSVAGTGGINSPLHF. The CDR3 DNA sequence: TGCAGCGTTGCCGGGACAGGGGGTATCAATTCACCCCTCCACTTT. The full variable domain, rest sourced from reference TRBV29-1 and TRBJ1-6, is SAVISQKPSRDICQRGTSLTIQCQVDSQVTMMFWYRQQPGQSLTLIATANQGSEATYESGFVIDKFPISRPNLTFSTLTVSNMSPEDSSIYLCSVAGTGGINSPLHFGNGTRLTVT.

V is TRBV5-4 and J is TRBJ1-1; possible D gene TRBD1, 5 bases. Trimming left V 1 base short and J 3 bases short, with 7 bases between. This CDR3 contains 13 residues. From germline, CDR1 is SGHNT and CDR2 YYREEE (reference sequence). The CDR3 nucleotides read TGTGCCAGCAGCTTGAGGGGCGACACTGAAGCTTTCTTT. Protein sequence: CASSLRGDTEAFF.

The chain couples TRBV5-6 to TRBJ2-3; a weak D match, TRBD2 (6 bases). In germline, CDR1 is SGHDT, CDR2 YYEEEE. Trimming cost V 5 bases and J 3 bases, with 16 bases left between them. The CDR3 is made up of 15 amino acids. This CDR3 reads CASSLLPGETDTQYF. In DNA, the CDR3 is TGTGCCAGCAGTCTCCTCCCGGGGGAAACAGATACGCAGTATTTT.

The chain couples TRBV9 to TRBJ2-7, with 8 bases aligning to TRBD1. V was pared by 2 bases and J by 4 bases, with 8 bases of the junction left unmatched. CDR1 and CDR2 from the germline V gene are SGDLS and YYNGEE. The CDR3 loop spans 15 amino acids. This chain's CDR3 is CASSVGTGILYEQYF. The CDR3 nucleotides are TGTGCCAGCAGCGTGGGGACAGGAATTCTTTACGAGCAGTACTTC.

J is TRBJ1-2 and V is TRBV27; 7 bases line up with TRBD1. The CDR3 spans 13 residues. Germline-derived CDR1 and CDR2 are MNHEY and SMNVEV (reference sequence). Germline trimming cut 5 bases from V and 3 bases from J; bases unmatched to any gene: 3. CDR3 in amino acids: CASSTGEDYGYTF. The CDR3, as DNA: TGTGCCAGCAGTACAGGGGAGGACTATGGCTACACCTTC.

This clone has only one observation. V and J are TRBV29-1 and TRBJ2-5; 10 nucleotides agree with TRBD2. The J call is doubtful: the DNA matches TRBJ2-7 better. Germline V gene data show CDR1 as SQVTM and CDR2 as ANQGSEA. The CDR3 runs to 13 residues. The CDR3 spells CSALAGGSYEQYF. The CDR3 DNA sequence: TGCAGCGCATTAGCGGGGGGAAGCTACGAGCAGTACTTC.

The V and J genes are TRBV7-6 and TRBJ2-3, with 11 bases lining up with TRBD2. Unmatched junction bases numbered 9, after V lost 1 base and J lost 9 bases. The CDR3 extends over 16 amino acids. Looked up from germline, CDR1 is SGHVS and CDR2 is FNYEAQ. CDR3 in DNA: TGTGCCAGCAGCTTAGATACTAGCGGGAGAGCGGGGACGCAGTATTTT. It yields the protein CASSLDTSGRAGTQYF.

This chain links TRBV21-1 with TRBJ2-3; the D segment call TRBD2 is taken from the table without a DNA check. TRBV21-1 is annotated as a pseudogene. This CDR3 is built from 18 residues. The CDR3 sequence: CASSKPPGGDVGTDTQYF. The CDR3 DNA is TGTGCCAGCAGCAAACCCCCGGGAGGGGATGTCGGCACAGATACGCAGTATTTT.

V and J are TRBV19 and TRBJ1-3; D is perhaps TRBD1 (5 bases). The V end was cut by 1 base, the J end by 0 bases, with 16 bases between. The germline V gene encodes CDR1 LNHDA and CDR2 SQIVND (reference sequence). The CDR3 loop spans 18 amino acids. The CDR3 reads CASSIGPLDSYSGNTIYF. Written as DNA, the CDR3 is TGTGCCAGTAGTATAGGGCCTCTTGACAGCTACTCTGGAAACACCATATATTTT. The full variable domain, its missing parts supplied by reference TRBV19 and TRBJ1-3, is DGGITQSPKYLFRKEGQNVTLSCEQNLNHDAMYWYRQDPGQGLRLIYYSQIVNDFQKGDIAEGYSVSREKKESFPLTVTSAQKNPTAFYLCASSIGPLDSYSGNTIYFGEGSWLTVV.

The gene calls are TRBV30 and TRBJ1-5; a possible D gene is TRBD1 (6 bases). Germline V gene data show CDR1 as GTSNPN and CDR2 as SVGIG (reference sequence). CDR3 size: 15 residues. V lost 0 bases and J lost 2, with 11 bases in between. Here the CDR3 reads CAWSVGRGGNQPQHF. In nucleotides, the CDR3 is TGTGCCTGGAGTGTAGGCAGGGGAGGCAATCAGCCCCAGCATTTT.

As for this clone: The junction departs from the called germline gene at one end, perhaps through a read error. V is TRBV27 and J is TRBJ1-2; a possible D gene is TRBD1 (5 bases). CDR3 length: 14 residues. Germline V lookup: CDR1 MNHEY, CDR2 SMNVEV (reference sequence). The CDR3 nucleotides are TGTGCCAGCAGTCTATCAATCGGGGGGTATGGCTACACCTTC. Translating gives CASSLSIGGYGYTF.

The V and J genes are TRBV23-1 and TRBJ1-2; 11 positions agree with TRBD1. TRBV23-1 is an ORF, with its function uncertain. Unmatched junction bases numbered 5, after V lost 0 bases and J lost 2 bases. The CDR3 spans 17 residues. The CDR3 DNA follows: TGCGCCAGCAGTCAATCGGGAGGACAGGGGGCAAACTATGGCTACACCTTC. It yields the protein CASSQSGGQGANYGYTF.

The table lists this clone with a few counts. The V gene is TRBV9, the J gene TRBJ2-3, with a possible D match to TRBD2 (6 bases). The V end was cut by 4 bases, the J end by 0 bases, with 15 bases between. Germline CDR1 reads SGDLS; CDR2 reads YYNGEE. This CDR3 contains 16 residues. Here the CDR3 DNA reads TGTGCCAGCAGCACCACACACGGGAGAAGCACAGATACGCAGTATTTT. This sequence encodes CASSTTHGRSTDTQYF.

CDR3 region: CASSLRTGEYTEAFF. DNA of the CDR3: TGTGCCAGCAGCCTTCGCACAGGGGAATACACTGAAGCTTTCTTT. The chain employs TRBV9 and TRBJ1-1; 7 bases align to TRBD1. CDR3 size: 15 residues. The trim removed 4 bases at V and 3 bases at J, leaving 9 bases unmatched. Germline lookup yields CDR1 SGDLS and CDR2 YYNGEE.

This clone appeared a single time. The chain combines TRBV7-9 with TRBJ1-1; D gene uncertain. The CDR3 is 15 residues long. The ends were cut back, 1 base at V and 1 base at J, with 10 bases in the middle. Germline V CDR1 and CDR2: SEHNR, FQNEAQ (reference sequence). This chain's CDR3 is CASSLVVSGNTEAFF. The DNA for the CDR3 is TGTGCCAGCAGCTTAGTCGTCTCCGGGAACACTGAAGCTTTCTTT.